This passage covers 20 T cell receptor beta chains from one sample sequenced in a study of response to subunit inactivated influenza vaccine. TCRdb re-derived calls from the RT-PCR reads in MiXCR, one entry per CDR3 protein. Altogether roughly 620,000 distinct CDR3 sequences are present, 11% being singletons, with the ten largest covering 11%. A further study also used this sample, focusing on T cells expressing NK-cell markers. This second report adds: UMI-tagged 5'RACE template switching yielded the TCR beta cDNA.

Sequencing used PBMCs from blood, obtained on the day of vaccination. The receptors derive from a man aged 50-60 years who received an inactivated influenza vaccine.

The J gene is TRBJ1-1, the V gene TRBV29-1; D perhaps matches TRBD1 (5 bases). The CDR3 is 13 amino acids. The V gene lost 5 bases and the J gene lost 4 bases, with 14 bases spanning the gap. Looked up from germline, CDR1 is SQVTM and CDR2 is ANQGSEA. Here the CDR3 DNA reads TGCAGCGTTACGTCAGGGTTGTCCACTGAAGCTTTCTTT. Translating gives CSVTSGLSTEAFF.

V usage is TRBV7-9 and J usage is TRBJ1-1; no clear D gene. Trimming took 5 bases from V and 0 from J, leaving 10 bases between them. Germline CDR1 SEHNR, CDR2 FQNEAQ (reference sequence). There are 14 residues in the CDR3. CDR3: CASSQKRLNTEAFF. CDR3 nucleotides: TGTGCCAGCAGCCAAAAGAGACTGAACACTGAAGCTTTCTTT.

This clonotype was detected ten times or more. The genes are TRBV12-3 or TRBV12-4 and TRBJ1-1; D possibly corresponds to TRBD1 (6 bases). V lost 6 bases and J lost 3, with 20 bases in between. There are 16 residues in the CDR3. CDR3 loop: CASSSGGGLIDTEAFF. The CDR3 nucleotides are TGTGCCAGCAGCTCGGGCGGGGGCTTGATCGACACTGAAGCTTTCTTT.

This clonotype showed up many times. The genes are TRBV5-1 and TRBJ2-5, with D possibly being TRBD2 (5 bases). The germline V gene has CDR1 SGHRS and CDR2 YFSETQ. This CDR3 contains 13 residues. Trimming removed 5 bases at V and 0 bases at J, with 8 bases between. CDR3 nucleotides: TGCGCCAGCAGACCGGGGAACCAAGAGACCCAGTACTTC. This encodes CASRPGNQETQYF.

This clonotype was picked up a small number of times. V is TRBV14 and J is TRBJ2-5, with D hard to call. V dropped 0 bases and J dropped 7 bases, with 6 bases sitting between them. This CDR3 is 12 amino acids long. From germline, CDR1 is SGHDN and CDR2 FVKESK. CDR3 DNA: TGTGCCAGCAGCCAAGACCGGCCGACCCAGTACTTC. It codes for CASSQDRPTQYF. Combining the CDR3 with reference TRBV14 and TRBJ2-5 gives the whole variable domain EAGVTQFPSHSVIEKGQTVTLRCDPISGHDNLYWYRRVMGKEIKFLLHFVKESKQDESGMPNNRFLAERTGGTYSTLKVQPAELEDSGVYFCASSQDRPTQYFGPGTRLLVL.

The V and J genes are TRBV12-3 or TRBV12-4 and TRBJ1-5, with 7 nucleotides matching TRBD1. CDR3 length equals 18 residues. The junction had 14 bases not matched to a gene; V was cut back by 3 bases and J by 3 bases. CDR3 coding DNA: TGTGCCAGCAGTTTGGACAGGACTGAGCTTTCTGTCAATCAGCCCCAGCATTTT. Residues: CASSLDRTELSVNQPQHF.

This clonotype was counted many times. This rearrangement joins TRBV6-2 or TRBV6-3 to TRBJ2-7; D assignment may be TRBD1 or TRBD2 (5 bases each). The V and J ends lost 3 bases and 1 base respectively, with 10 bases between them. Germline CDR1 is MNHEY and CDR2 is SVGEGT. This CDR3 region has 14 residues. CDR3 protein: CASSYSGGSYEQYF. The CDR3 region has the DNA TGTGCCAGCAGTTATTCTGGGGGATCCTACGAGCAGTACTTC.

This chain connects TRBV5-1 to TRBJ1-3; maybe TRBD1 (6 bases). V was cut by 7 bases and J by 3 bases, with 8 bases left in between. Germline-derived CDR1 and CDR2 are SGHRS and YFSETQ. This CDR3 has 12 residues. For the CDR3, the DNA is TGCGCCAGCCGACAGGATGGAAACACCATATATTTT. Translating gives CASRQDGNTIYF. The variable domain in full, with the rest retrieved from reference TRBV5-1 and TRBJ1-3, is KAGVTQTPRYLIKTRGQQVTLSCSPISGHRSVSWYQQTPGQGLQFLFEYFSETQRNKGNFPGRFSGRQFSNSRSEMNVSTLELGDSALYLCASRQDGNTIYFGEGSWLTVV.

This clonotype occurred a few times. The CDR3 region is CATSRDSYGRGYTF. The CDR3 bases are TGTGCCACCTCTCGGGACAGTTACGGCAGGGGCTACACCTTC. The genes are TRBV6-1 and TRBJ1-2; 7 bases match TRBD1. This CDR3 has 14 amino acids. CDR1 and CDR2 (germline): MNHNS, SASEGT. Germline trimming cut 10 bases from V and 8 bases from J; bases unmatched to any gene: 16.

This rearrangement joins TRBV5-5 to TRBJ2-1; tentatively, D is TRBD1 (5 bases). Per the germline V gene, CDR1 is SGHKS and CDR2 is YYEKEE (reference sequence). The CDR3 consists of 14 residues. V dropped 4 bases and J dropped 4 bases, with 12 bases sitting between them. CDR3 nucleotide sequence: TGTGCCAGCAGCAAAACCTCAGGGTACAATGAGCAGTTCTTC. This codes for CASSKTSGYNEQFF.

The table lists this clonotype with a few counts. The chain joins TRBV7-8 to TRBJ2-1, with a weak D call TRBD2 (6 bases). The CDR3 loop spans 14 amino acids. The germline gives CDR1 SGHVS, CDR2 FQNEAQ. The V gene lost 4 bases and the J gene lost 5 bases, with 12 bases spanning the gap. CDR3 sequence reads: CASSSGTANNEQFF. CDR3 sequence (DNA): TGTGCCAGCAGCTCCGGGACTGCTAACAATGAGCAGTTCTTC.

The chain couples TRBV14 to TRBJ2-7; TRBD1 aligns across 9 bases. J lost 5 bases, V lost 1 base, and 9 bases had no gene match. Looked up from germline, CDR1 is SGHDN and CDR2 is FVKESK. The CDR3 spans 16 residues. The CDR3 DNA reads TGTGCCAGCAGCCAAGGGGCTGGGACAGGGTACCACGAGCAGTACTTC. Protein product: CASSQGAGTGYHEQYF.

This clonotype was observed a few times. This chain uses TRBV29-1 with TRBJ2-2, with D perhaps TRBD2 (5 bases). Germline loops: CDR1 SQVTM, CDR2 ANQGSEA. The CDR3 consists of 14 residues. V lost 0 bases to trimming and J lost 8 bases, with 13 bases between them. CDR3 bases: TGCAGCGTTGAAGACTCAGGAGGATGGGGGGAGCTGTTTTTT. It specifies CSVEDSGGWGELFF.

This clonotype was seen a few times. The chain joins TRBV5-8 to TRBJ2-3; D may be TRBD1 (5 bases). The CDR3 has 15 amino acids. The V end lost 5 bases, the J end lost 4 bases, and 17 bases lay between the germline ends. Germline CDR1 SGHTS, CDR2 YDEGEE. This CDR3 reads CASSQTSSRADTQYF. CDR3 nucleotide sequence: TGTGCCAGCAGTCAAACTTCCAGCAGGGCAGATACGCAGTATTTT.

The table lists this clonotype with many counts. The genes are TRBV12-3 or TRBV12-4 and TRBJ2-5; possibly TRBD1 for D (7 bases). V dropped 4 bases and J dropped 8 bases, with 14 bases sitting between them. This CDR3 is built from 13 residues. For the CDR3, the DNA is TGTGCCAGCAGTTATCGACAGGGAGGTACCCAGTACTTC. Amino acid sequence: CASSYRQGGTQYF.

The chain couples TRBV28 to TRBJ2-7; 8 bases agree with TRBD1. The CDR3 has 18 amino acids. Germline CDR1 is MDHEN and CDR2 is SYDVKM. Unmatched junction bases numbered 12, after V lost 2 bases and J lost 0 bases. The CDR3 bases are TGTGCCAGCAGTTTAAGTAGATGGGGACAGGTCTTCTCCTACGAGCAGTACTTC. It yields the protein CASSLSRWGQVFSYEQYF.

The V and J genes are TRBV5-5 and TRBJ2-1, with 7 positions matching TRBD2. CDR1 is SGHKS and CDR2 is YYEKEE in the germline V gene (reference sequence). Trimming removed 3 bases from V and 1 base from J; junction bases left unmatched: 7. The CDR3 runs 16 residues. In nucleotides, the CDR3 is TGTGCCAGCAGCTCCCCACTAGCGAGGTCCTACAATGAGCAGTTCTTC. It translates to CASSSPLARSYNEQFF.

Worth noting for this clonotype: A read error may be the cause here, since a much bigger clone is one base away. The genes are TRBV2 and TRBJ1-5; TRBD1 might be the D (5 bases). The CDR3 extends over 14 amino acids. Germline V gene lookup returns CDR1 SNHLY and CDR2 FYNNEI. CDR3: CGSSEEGGNQPQHF. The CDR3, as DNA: TGTGGCAGCAGTGAAGAAGGGGGCAATCAGCCCCAGCATTTT. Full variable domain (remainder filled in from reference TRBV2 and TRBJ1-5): EPEVTQTPSHQVTQMGQEVILRCVPISNHLYFYWYRQILGQKVEFLVSFYNNEISEKSEIFDDQFSVERPDGSNFTLKIRSTKLEDSAMYFCGSSEEGGNQPQHFGDGTRLSIL.

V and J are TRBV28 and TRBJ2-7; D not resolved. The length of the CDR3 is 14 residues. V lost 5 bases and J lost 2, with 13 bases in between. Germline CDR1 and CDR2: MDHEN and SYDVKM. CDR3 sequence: CASSPPQTPYEQYF. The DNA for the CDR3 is TGTGCCAGCAGTCCCCCTCAGACACCCTACGAGCAGTACTTC.

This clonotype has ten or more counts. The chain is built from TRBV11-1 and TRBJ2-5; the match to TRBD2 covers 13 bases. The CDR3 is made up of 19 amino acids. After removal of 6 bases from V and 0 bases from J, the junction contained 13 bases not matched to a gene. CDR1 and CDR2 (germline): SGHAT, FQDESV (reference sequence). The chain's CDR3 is CASRSTSGRASMYQETQYF. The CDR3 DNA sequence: TGTGCCAGCAGATCAACTAGCGGGAGGGCTTCGATGTACCAAGAGACCCAGTACTTC.